The present entry profiles one T cell receptor beta chain with its context. There is no known antigen for this receptor. No base-level quality is on record; no much larger clone is a single base apart. Genomic DNA was extracted from sorted cells with the Quick-DNA Microprep Kit. TCRbeta DNA was amplified with the immunoSEQ hsTCRbeta kit following the manufacturer's protocol. TCRbeta libraries were sequenced on an Illumina MiSeq instrument. For the original study's pipeline: Once out-of-frame sequences had been removed, 2,204,828 distinct TCRbeta sequences were left, which works out to an average of approximately 72,000 per individual. Each individual was scored using the number of 150 to 200 previously reported CMV-associated TCRbeta sequences that the individual carried and the total number of productive distinct TCRbeta sequences. A beta-binomial model was reimplemented in Python, and random forests from scikit-learn, run with default parameters, were trained on data from the US cohort. On the Belgian cohort, classifier performance was reported as the median AUC, along with percentile confidence intervals, across 10,000 bootstrap iterations. TCRdb re-hosts the immuneACCESS table, in-frame sequences only. Its copies lack some clones; in the studies checked, an unresolved V gene accounts for under half of them, and the cause for the rest is not known. V, J and clone size derive from that table, while D and trimming were established from the DNA sequence. This sample lists some 56,000 clones; roughly 82% were detected once. The ten largest make up 0.4% to 0.45% of the sample.

This entry is derived from a study of memory CD4+ T cells and cytomegalovirus serostatus (dated by TCRdb to the late 2010s). Describing the broader study: The 35 or so healthy Belgian adults in the cohort included 9 who were CMV seropositive and 24 who were CMV seronegative. To replicate a published TCR-based CMV serostatus classifier, the study sequenced CD4+ memory TCRbeta repertoires from a Belgian cohort whose cytomegalovirus serostatus was known.

Single viable CD3+CD4+CD8-CD45RO+ cells were sorted as memory CD4+ T cells on a FACSAria II. CMV serostatus was determined using a Roche Elecsys assay that detects serum IgG against CMV pp150, pp28, p38 and p52. Once the samples were thawed, total CD4+ T cells were enriched through positive selection using CD4 magnetic microbeads. The samples came from a separate study whose specific focus was interrogating the CD4+ T cell memory repertoire. Following standard operating procedures, peripheral blood mononuclear cells were isolated and cryopreserved, while serum was kept at -80 degrees C. The staining used CD3-PerCP (BW264/56), CD4-APC (RPA-T4), CD45RO-PE (UCHT1) and CD8-Pacific Orange (3B5) antibodies, and Sytox blue was used to exclude non-viable cells. Overall results and qualifications from the work: Among the 164 previously reported CMV-associated TCRbeta sequences, some 70 showed up in the CD4+ memory repertoires, with each one found in between one and five individuals. Only CD4+CD45RO+ memory cells were sequenced, in contrast to the original study, in which naive and memory CD4+ and CD8+ populations were covered. The results were interpreted as suggesting that the CMV-associated TCR signature is mostly present in the CD4+ memory repertoire. On the Belgian cohort, the classifier based on the original framework reached a median bootstrapped AUC of roughly 0.96, with a 95% CI of 0.76-1.00. For CMV serostatus prediction, a median bootstrapped AUC of 0.95 was reached with the original framework, and a median bootstrapped AUC of about 0.9 was reached with a US-trained random forest.

Sequenced material: memory CD4+ T cells from blood. The receptor was derived from an adult in good health and CMV-seronegative.

The CDR3 loop reads CASTPPQSYEQYF. The nucleotides are TGTGCCAGCACCCCCCCGCAGTCCTACGAGCAGTACTTC. The sequence links TRBV28 to TRBJ2-7, with no confidently assigned D gene. The germline V gene specifies MDHEN as CDR1 and SYDVKM as CDR2. Between the V and J ends, shortened by 7 bases and 1 base respectively, the junction contains 11 bases. The CDR3 measures 13 amino acids from cysteine to phenylalanine. Left in the record is the CDR3 DNA by itself, 39 bases read in frame from the first base.